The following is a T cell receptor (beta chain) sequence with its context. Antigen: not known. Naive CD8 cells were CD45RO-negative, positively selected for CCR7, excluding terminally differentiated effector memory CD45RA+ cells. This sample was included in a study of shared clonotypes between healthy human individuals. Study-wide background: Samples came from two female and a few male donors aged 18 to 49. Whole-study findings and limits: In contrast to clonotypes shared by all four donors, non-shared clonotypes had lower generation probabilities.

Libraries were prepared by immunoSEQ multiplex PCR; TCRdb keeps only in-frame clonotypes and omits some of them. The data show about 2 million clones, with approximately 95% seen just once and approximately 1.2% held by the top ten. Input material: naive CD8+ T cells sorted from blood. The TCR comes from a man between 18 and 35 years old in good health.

CDR3 loop: CASSLRRMDEQYF. The CDR3, as DNA: TGTGCCAGCAGCTTACGTCGAATGGACGAGCAGTACTTC. This chain connects TRBV7-6 to TRBJ2-7; D remains unclear. From germline, CDR1 is SGHVS and CDR2 FNYEAQ. The CDR3 consists of 13 residues. V shed 2 bases and J shed 5 bases, with 10 bases lying between them.